This T cell receptor (beta chain) was obtained from a study of beta chain features in type 1 diabetes. Since all of the isolated RNA was reverse transcribed, expressed TCRB transcripts were what got sequenced. Measured with immunoSEQ multiplex PCR; TCRdb has only the in-frame clones, and not every one. Seen here are under 150,000 clones, around 8.8% observed once, and the top ten hold roughly 0.75%. In regard to this clone: Its antigen is not identified.

Between the trimmed V and J ends, which lost 4 bases and 3 bases, there was a span of 9 bases. The CDR3 consists of 14 residues. The germline V gene has CDR1 LGHNA and CDR2 YSLEER. Overall study findings and caveats: TCRB CDR3 length was moderately but significantly reduced in all four CD4+ subsets of Type 1 diabetes patients.

The clonotype was recovered from a man aged 30 to 45 with type 1 diabetes. The sequencing input was central memory CD4+ T cells from blood. This chain uses TRBV4-3 with TRBJ2-2; D is perhaps TRBD1 (6 bases). The CDR3 sequence is CASSPDSYTGELFF. CDR3 bases: TGCGCCAGCAGCCCGGACAGTTACACCGGGGAGCTGTTTTTT.